This entry lists 21 T cell receptor beta chains sequenced from one sample in a study of beta chain features in type 1 diabetes. Sequencing targeted expressed TCRB transcripts, as all isolated RNA had been reverse transcribed. TCRdb keeps only in-frame clones here, not all; method: immunoSEQ multiplex PCR. The repertoire holds around 400,000 clones, with roughly 16% as singletons. The material sequenced was naive CD4+ T cells from blood. These TCRs come from a woman between 18 and 30 years old in good health.

This sequence joins TRBV5-1 and TRBJ2-6, with TRBD1 identical over 8 bases. Per germline, CDR1 SGHRS and CDR2 YFSETQ. The CDR3 extends over 18 amino acids. V lost 4 bases and J lost 0; bases outside the gene matches: 9. This CDR3 reads CASSARTGRNSGANVLTF. CDR3 DNA sequence: TGCGCCAGCAGCGCCAGGACAGGGCGGAACTCTGGGGCCAACGTCCTGACTTTC. Filled out from reference TRBV5-1 and TRBJ2-6, the complete variable domain reads KAGVTQTPRYLIKTRGQQVTLSCSPISGHRSVSWYQQTPGQGLQFLFEYFSETQRNKGNFPGRFSGRQFSNSRSEMNVSTLELGDSALYLCASSARTGRNSGANVLTFGAGSRLTVL.

This clone has only a few counts. The chain uses TRBV29-1 and TRBJ1-1; D is undetermined. The length of the CDR3 is 12 residues. V shed 3 bases and J shed 1 base, with 6 bases lying between them. Germline CDR1 SQVTM, CDR2 ANQGSEA. CDR3 loop: CSVEEGNTEAFF. The CDR3 DNA reads as TGCAGCGTTGAGGAGGGGAACACTGAAGCTTTCTTT.

The V and J genes are TRBV30 and TRBJ2-7; unclear D gene. The CDR3 spans 12 residues. Looked up from germline, CDR1 is GTSNPN and CDR2 is SVGIG (reference sequence). Deletions cut 1 base from V and 3 bases from J, with 7 bases between. CDR3 in DNA: TGTGCCTGGAGTGATCAGGTCTACGAGCAGTACTTC. It specifies CAWSDQVYEQYF.

V usage is TRBV21-1 and J usage is TRBJ2-7; the table names TRBD2, a call not compared with the DNA. TRBV21-1 is tagged as a pseudogene. The CDR3 extends over 11 amino acids. The CDR3 DNA sequence: TGTGCCAGCAGCACCCTCTACGAGCAGTACTTC. It is translated as CASSTLYEQYF.

This clone was seen only a few times. This chain links TRBV4-1 with TRBJ2-1; possibly TRBD2 for D (5 bases). There are 16 residues in the CDR3. The V and J ends lost 4 bases and 0 bases respectively, with 13 bases between them. Germline assignment: CDR1 MGHRA and CDR2 YSYEKL. The CDR3 sequence: CASSRQLVTSYNEQFF. DNA for the CDR3: TGCGCCAGCAGCCGCCAACTAGTTACCTCCTACAATGAGCAGTTCTTC.

This clone turned up a few times. The rearrangement joins TRBV4-3 to TRBJ2-7; 8 nucleotides match TRBD1. The CDR3 length is 16 residues. Germline loops: CDR1 LGHNA, CDR2 YSLEER. Trimming took 3 bases from V and 4 from J; bases not matched to a gene: 11. CDR3 DNA: TGCGCCAGCAGCCAGATCGCCGCAGGGGGCAGGTACGAGCAGTACTTC. Protein: CASSQIAAGGRYEQYF.

This rearrangement joins TRBV6-6 to TRBJ2-2; 7 nucleotides align to TRBD1. Germline-derived CDR1 and CDR2 are MNHNY and SVGAGI (reference sequence). The CDR3 consists of 16 residues. The V segment lost 3 bases and the J segment 1 base; nucleotides outside the gene matches: 5. CDR3 DNA: TGTGCCAGCAGTTATTTGGGGACAGAGAACACCGGGGAGCTGTTTTTT. Translation gives CASSYLGTENTGELFF.

This clone was recorded a few times. This chain links TRBV19 with TRBJ1-2, with D unresolved. Germline V gene data show CDR1 as LNHDA and CDR2 as SQIVND (reference sequence). This CDR3 has 11 amino acids. The germline V and J ends were trimmed by 6 bases and 2 bases, with 4 bases remaining between them. The CDR3 nucleotides read TGTGCCAGTAGGGAGAACTATGGCTACACCTTC. Encoded protein: CASRENYGYTF.

The chain recombines TRBV11-2 with TRBJ1-1; D gene ambiguous. The CDR3 spans 13 residues. Trimming cost V 2 bases and J 3 bases, with 7 bases left between them. The germline CDR1 and CDR2 sequences are SGHAT and FQNNGV. The CDR3 DNA follows: TGTGCCAGCAGCTTAAGTCGGGACACTGAAGCTTTCTTT. Its translation: CASSLSRDTEAFF.

This clone was seen only a few times. V is TRBV5-4 and J is TRBJ2-1; tentatively, D is TRBD2 (7 bases). Germline CDR1 SGHNT, CDR2 YYREEE (reference sequence). Deletions cut 3 bases from V and 8 bases from J, with 18 bases between. The CDR3 covers 15 residues. The CDR3 DNA reads TGTGCCAGCAGCTCGAGGGGGGGAGGAATCGATGAGCAGTTCTTC. Its protein product is CASSSRGGGIDEQFF.

This clone came up a few times. The gene calls are TRBV27 and TRBJ1-5; D is perhaps TRBD1 (5 bases). V lost 4 bases and J lost 1, with 8 bases in between. Germline V gives CDR1 MNHEY, CDR2 SMNVEV (reference sequence). The CDR3 length is 14 residues. CDR3 in DNA: TGTGCCAGCAGTTCGCGACAGAGCAATCAGCCCCAGCATTTT. It specifies CASSSRQSNQPQHF.

The V call is TRBV4-3, the J call TRBJ1-5; D might be TRBD1 (5 bases). CDR1 LGHNA and CDR2 YSLEER come from the germline V gene. V was shortened by 4 bases and J by 4 bases, with 8 bases between the two germline ends. This CDR3 has 13 residues. The CDR3 reads CASSRRVNQPQHF. As DNA, the CDR3 is TGCGCCAGCAGCCGCAGGGTTAATCAGCCCCAGCATTTT.

V usage is TRBV9 and J usage is TRBJ2-5, with a possible D match to TRBD1 (5 bases). Per germline, CDR1 SGDLS and CDR2 YYNGEE. This CDR3 comprises 13 residues. V was trimmed by 3 bases and J by 1 base, leaving 7 bases between them. The CDR3 protein is CASSERGQETQYF. The CDR3 bases are TGTGCCAGCAGCGAAAGGGGCCAAGAGACCCAGTACTTC.

This clone came up a few times. V and J are TRBV29-1 and TRBJ2-7; TRBD1 matches at 8 bases. CDR1 is SQVTM, CDR2 ANQGSEA, per germline. Trimming at V came to 7 bases and at J to 2 bases, leaving 10 bases not matched to a gene. This CDR3 is 14 amino acids long. This CDR3 is CSASPGQGAYEQYF. CDR3 coding DNA: TGCAGCGCTTCCCCCGGACAGGGCGCCTACGAGCAGTACTTC.

V usage is TRBV27 and J usage is TRBJ2-5; a weak D match, TRBD2 (5 bases). V lost 2 bases to trimming and J lost 2 bases, with 12 bases between them. Looked up from germline, CDR1 is MNHEY and CDR2 is SMNVEV (reference sequence). The CDR3 sequence is 15 residues long. In nucleotides, the CDR3 is TGTGCCAGCAGTTTACGACTACCTGGGCAAGAGACCCAGTACTTC. This gives the protein CASSLRLPGQETQYF.

This chain joins TRBV5-1 and TRBJ1-5, with TRBD1 as a possible D gene (6 bases). The CDR3 sequence is 15 residues long. Germline V gene sequence: CDR1 SGHRS, CDR2 YFSETQ. Trimming pared 3 bases from V and 0 bases from J, leaving 10 bases between. The CDR3 reads CASSSTGNSNQPQHF. CDR3 nucleotides: TGCGCCAGCAGCTCTACAGGGAATAGCAATCAGCCCCAGCATTTT.

This clone was detected only a few times. The rearrangement uses TRBV28 and TRBJ2-7; D may be TRBD2 (5 bases). Germline assignment: CDR1 MDHEN and CDR2 SYDVKM. Trimming cost V 5 bases and J 2 bases, with 16 bases left between them. This CDR3 has 15 residues. The CDR3 spells CASSGDPSQPYEQYF. The CDR3 nucleotides are TGTGCCAGCAGTGGCGACCCTAGCCAGCCCTACGAGCAGTACTTC. Variable domain in full (rest from reference TRBV28 and TRBJ2-7): DVKVTQSSRYLVKRTGEKVFLECVQDMDHENMFWYRQDPGLGLRLIYFSYDVKMKEKGDIPEGYSVSREKKERFSLILESASTNQTSMYLCASSGDPSQPYEQYFGPGTRLTVT.

The rearrangement links TRBV28 to TRBJ1-1; D uncertain. CDR3 size: 13 residues. The V and J ends lost 6 bases and 6 bases respectively, with 14 bases between them. Germline V gives CDR1 MDHEN, CDR2 SYDVKM. CDR3 residues: CASSPGSPSEAFF. Here the CDR3 DNA reads TGTGCCAGCAGCCCGGGGTCTCCCTCTGAAGCTTTCTTT.

The chain employs TRBV21-1 and TRBJ2-3; no DNA check was done on the table's D call, TRBD2. TRBV21-1 is a documented pseudogene. The CDR3 sequence is 16 residues long. The CDR3 nucleotides read TGTGCCAGCAGCCACCGACTAGCGGGAGTCACAGATACGCAGTATTTT. The encoded protein is CASSHRLAGVTDTQYF.

In this sample, this clone turned up a few times. The chain joins TRBV5-1 to TRBJ2-2; 12 positions match TRBD2. The V segment lost 9 bases and the J segment 5 bases; nucleotides outside the gene matches: 8. CDR3 length: 15 residues. Germline CDR1 reads SGHRS; CDR2 reads YFSETQ. The CDR3 protein is CATQLGTSGTGELFF. CDR3 nucleotide sequence: TGCGCCACACAACTTGGGACTAGCGGGACCGGGGAGCTGTTTTTT.

The genes are TRBV30 and TRBJ1-1; D might be TRBD1 (6 bases). Germline loops: CDR1 GTSNPN, CDR2 SVGIG (reference sequence). This CDR3 region has 13 residues. The V gene lost 5 bases and the J gene lost 1 base, with 11 bases spanning the gap. The CDR3 DNA is TGTGCCTGGGGAACAGGGTGGAACACTGAAGCTTTCTTT. Protein: CAWGTGWNTEAFF. The complete variable domain, with remaining parts taken from reference TRBV30 and TRBJ1-1, reads SQTIHQWPATLVQPVGSPLSLECTVEGTSNPNLYWYRQAAGRGLQLLFYSVGIGQISSEVPQNLSASRPQDRQFILSSKKLLLSDSGFYLCAWGTGWNTEAFFGQGTRLTVV.